A single sample is the source of the 26 T cell receptor beta chains below, sequenced in a study of cytomegalovirus exposure and HLA in healthy donors. Researchers ran the PCR with 60 Vbeta and 13 Jbeta primers. Data came from immunoSEQ multiplex PCR; TCRdb stores just in-frame clones and leaves some out. The repertoire includes more than 200,000 clones, approximately 83% of them detected once, and around 1.5% sits in the top ten. The specimen sequenced was PBMCs. These receptor sequences come from a girl aged 10 to 17 in good health and CMV-seronegative.

The chain carries TRBV28 and TRBJ1-1, with D unresolved. The CDR3 extends over 16 amino acids. The germline V gene has CDR1 MDHEN and CDR2 SYDVKM. V lost 3 bases and J 3 bases, leaving 17 bases between the germline ends. The CDR3 nucleotides read TGTGCCAGCAGTTTCGGACCTGTGGCCGGGGACACTGAAGCTTTCTTT. This gives the protein CASSFGPVAGDTEAFF.

The chain links TRBV6-5 to TRBJ2-7; 7 bases map to TRBD1. The CDR3 runs 13 residues. J gave up 4 bases and V 4 bases, and 4 bases lay outside the gene matches. Germline V gives CDR1 MNHEY, CDR2 SVGAGI. CDR3 protein: CASSSTGFYEQYF. CDR3 bases: TGTGCCAGCAGTTCGACAGGGTTTTACGAGCAGTACTTC.

Written as DNA, the CDR3 is TGTGCCAGCAGCTTCATAGGAGAGGGTAGGCAGTACTTC. Translated: CASSFIGEGRQYF. The chain is built from TRBV7-2 and TRBJ2-7, with D possibly TRBD2 on 5 matching bases. Per the germline V gene, CDR1 is SGHTA and CDR2 is FQGNSA. The V end lost 3 bases, the J end lost 9 bases, and 15 bases lay between the germline ends. This CDR3 contains 13 residues.

The gene calls are TRBV4-2 and TRBJ2-1; 9 bases map to TRBD1. The CDR3 is 16 residues long. Trimming cost V 2 bases and J 5 bases; bases outside gene matches: 7. Germline lookup yields CDR1 LGHNA and CDR2 YNFKEQ. CDR3 residues: CASSQLGTGSNNEQFF. DNA for the CDR3: TGTGCCAGCAGCCAATTAGGGACAGGGAGTAACAATGAGCAGTTCTTC.

The genes are TRBV7-9 and TRBJ1-5; D unresolved. V was pared by 1 base and J by 5 bases, with 3 bases between. This CDR3 is built from 12 residues. Germline CDR1 and CDR2: SEHNR and FQNEAQ (reference sequence). The CDR3 nucleotides read TGTGCCAGCAGCTTAGGCGATCAGCCCCAGCATTTT. Translating gives CASSLGDQPQHF. The variable domain in full, with the rest retrieved from reference TRBV7-9 and TRBJ1-5, is DTGVSQNPRHKITKRGQNVTFRCDPISEHNRLYWYRQTLGQGPEFLTYFQNEAQLEKSRLLSDRFSAERPKGSFSTLEIQRTEQGDSAMYLCASSLGDQPQHFGDGTRLSIL.

The chain uses TRBV12-5 and TRBJ2-1; maybe TRBD2 (5 bases). Germline lookup yields CDR1 LGHNT and CDR2 FRNRAP. V lost 6 bases to trimming and J lost 4 bases, with 16 bases between them. The CDR3 extends over 15 amino acids. CDR3 protein: CASGGDYLIYNEQFF. The CDR3 DNA is TGTGCTAGTGGGGGAGACTACCTTATATACAATGAGCAGTTCTTC.

The rearrangement uses TRBV30 and TRBJ2-5; tentatively, D is TRBD2 (5 bases). The DNA end is more similar to TRBJ2-7, so the J call may be wrong. This CDR3 is 16 amino acids long. Germline CDR1 GTSNPN, CDR2 SVGIG (reference sequence). The CDR3 reads CAWSGSGLALSYEQYF. CDR3 nucleotides: TGTGCCTGGAGTGGGTCGGGCCTAGCTTTATCCTACGAGCAGTACTTC.

V usage is TRBV7-3 and J usage is TRBJ2-3; 8 nucleotides line up with TRBD2. J was trimmed by 4 bases and V by 3 bases; bases with no gene match: 3. Germline V gene sequence: CDR1 SGHTA, CDR2 FQGTGA. CDR3 size: 14 residues. The CDR3 region is CASSLGLGADTQYF. The CDR3 DNA reads as TGTGCCAGCAGCTTGGGACTAGGGGCAGATACGCAGTATTTT. Together with reference TRBV7-3 and TRBJ2-3, the CDR3 gives the full variable domain: GAGVSQTPSNKVTEKGKYVELRCDPISGHTALYWYRQSLGQGPEFLIYFQGTGAADDSGLPNDRFFAVRPEGSVSTLKIQRTERGDSAVYLCASSLGLGADTQYFGPGTRLTVL.

J is TRBJ1-4 and V is TRBV2; D remains unclear. This CDR3 spans 10 amino acids. Trimming cost V 6 bases and J 6 bases, with 2 bases left between them. The V gene's germline CDR1 is SNHLY and CDR2 FYNNEI. In DNA form, the CDR3 reads TGTGCCAGCAGCGATGAAAAACTGTTTTTT. This encodes CASSDEKLFF.

The chain uses TRBV7-2 and TRBJ2-5; 13 positions match TRBD2. The germline gives CDR1 SGHTA, CDR2 FQGNSA. Trimming removed 5 bases from V and 5 bases from J; junction bases left unmatched: 8. The CDR3 is 16 residues long. In nucleotides, the CDR3 is TGTGCCAGCAGCCTTCGGACTAGCGGGGGAGGTGAGACCCAGTACTTC. This encodes CASSLRTSGGGETQYF.

This clone has only one observation. The chain combines TRBV18 with TRBJ2-1, with TRBD2 matching over 8 bases. The germline CDR1 and CDR2 sequences are KGHSH and LQKENI. This CDR3 comprises 15 residues. V gave up 8 bases and J gave up 7 bases; unmatched junction bases: 13. The CDR3 protein is CASRLPGGAWNEQFF. Here the CDR3 DNA reads TGTGCCAGCCGACTACCCGGGGGGGCCTGGAATGAGCAGTTCTTC.

As DNA, the CDR3 is TGTGCCAGCAATAGCCCGACAGGACCCAACACTGAAGCTTTCTTT. Protein: CASNSPTGPNTEAFF. The rearrangement joins TRBV28 to TRBJ1-1; weak D call: TRBD1 (6 bases). Germline CDR1 is MDHEN and CDR2 is SYDVKM. Trimming took 7 bases from V and 2 from J, leaving 17 bases between them. This CDR3 comprises 15 residues. Supplemented by reference TRBV28 and TRBJ1-1, the full variable domain reads DVKVTQSSRYLVKRTGEKVFLECVQDMDHENMFWYRQDPGLGLRLIYFSYDVKMKEKGDIPEGYSVSREKKERFSLILESASTNQTSMYLCASNSPTGPNTEAFFGQGTRLTVV.

V gene TRBV7-9 combines with J gene TRBJ2-1, with TRBD1 identical over 10 bases. Trimming at V came to 6 bases and at J to 8 bases, leaving 13 bases not matched to a gene. Germline-derived CDR1 and CDR2 are SEHNR and FQNEAQ (reference sequence). CDR3 length equals 16 residues. This chain's CDR3 is CASSWTPGQGVDEQFF. CDR3 in DNA: TGTGCCAGCAGTTGGACCCCCGGACAGGGGGTTGATGAGCAGTTCTTC.

The chain carries TRBV7-8 and TRBJ2-7; TRBD2 matches 10 bases. Trimming at V came to 1 base and at J to 2 bases, leaving 8 bases not matched to a gene. This CDR3 spans 17 amino acids. Germline V gene sequence: CDR1 SGHVS, CDR2 FQNEAQ. CDR3 in DNA: TGTGCCAGCAGCTTAGGCCAACTAGCGGGACGAGCCTACGAGCAGTACTTC. Encoded protein: CASSLGQLAGRAYEQYF.

Only a few counts were recorded for this clone. The rearrangement uses TRBV19 and TRBJ1-2, with D tentatively TRBD1 (6 bases). There are 14 residues in the CDR3. Per the germline V gene, CDR1 is LNHDA and CDR2 is SQIVND (reference sequence). V was clipped by 8 bases and J by 7 bases, with 20 bases between them. This CDR3 reads CASSSYREFSGYTF. The CDR3 bases are TGTGCCAGTTCTTCCTACAGGGAATTCAGTGGCTACACCTTC.

This rearrangement joins TRBV6-6 to TRBJ2-7; possibly TRBD1 for D (6 bases). Germline V CDR1 and CDR2: MNHNY, SVGAGI (reference sequence). The CDR3 loop spans 15 amino acids. The germline V and J ends were trimmed by 5 bases and 2 bases, with 16 bases remaining between them. The CDR3 region has the DNA TGTGCCAGCAGTCCACAGGGATCATCTCCCTACGAGCAGTACTTC. Protein: CASSPQGSSPYEQYF.

The rearrangement joins TRBV7-9 to TRBJ1-2; 8 positions match TRBD1. The CDR3 is made up of 13 amino acids. CDR1 and CDR2 from the germline V gene are SEHNR and FQNEAQ (reference sequence). V trimming: 5 bases; J trimming: 8 bases; junction bases outside the gene matches: 7. Here the CDR3 reads CASSGRTGRGYTF. The CDR3 nucleotides are TGTGCCAGCAGCGGCCGGACAGGGAGAGGCTACACCTTC. The complete variable domain, with remaining parts taken from reference TRBV7-9 and TRBJ1-2, reads DTGVSQNPRHKITKRGQNVTFRCDPISEHNRLYWYRQTLGQGPEFLTYFQNEAQLEKSRLLSDRFSAERPKGSFSTLEIQRTEQGDSAMYLCASSGRTGRGYTFGSGTRLTVV.

The chain carries TRBV7-9 and TRBJ1-3; maybe TRBD1 (6 bases). CDR3 length: 16 amino acids. The V end was cut by 2 bases, the J end by 2 bases, with 13 bases between. Germline V gene sequence: CDR1 SEHNR, CDR2 FQNEAQ (reference sequence). This CDR3 is CASSLQAGDPGNTIYF. The CDR3 DNA sequence: TGTGCCAGCAGCTTACAAGCAGGGGACCCTGGAAACACCATATATTTT.

This chain connects TRBV7-2 to TRBJ1-5; 9 nucleotides match TRBD1. V lost 4 bases, J lost 6 bases, and 7 bases stayed unmatched. Per the germline V gene, CDR1 is SGHTA and CDR2 is FQGNSA. The CDR3 spans 15 residues. The CDR3 DNA reads TGTGCCAGCAGCTCTCGGACAGGGGAGCTTCAGCCCCAGCATTTT. Protein sequence: CASSSRTGELQPQHF.

The chain couples TRBV29-1 to TRBJ1-1; 8 nucleotides line up with TRBD1. Germline V gene lookup returns CDR1 SQVTM and CDR2 ANQGSEA. The CDR3 is 15 residues long. V lost 4 bases and J lost 3; bases outside the gene matches: 10. CDR3 region: CSVVSSGTGYTEAFF. The CDR3 nucleotides read TGCAGCGTTGTCTCCTCCGGGACAGGCTACACTGAAGCTTTCTTT. The full variable domain, rest sourced from reference TRBV29-1 and TRBJ1-1, is SAVISQKPSRDICQRGTSLTIQCQVDSQVTMMFWYRQQPGQSLTLIATANQGSEATYESGFVIDKFPISRPNLTFSTLTVSNMSPEDSSIYLCSVVSSGTGYTEAFFGQGTRLTVV.

This sequence joins TRBV4-2 and TRBJ2-7, with D perhaps matching TRBD1 (6 bases). This CDR3 has 16 amino acids. Trimming left V 5 bases short and J 4 bases short, with 21 bases between. From germline, CDR1 is LGHNA and CDR2 YNFKEQ. The CDR3 here is CASSRQAKGVLYEQYF. The CDR3 DNA follows: TGTGCCAGCAGCAGACAGGCCAAAGGGGTATTATACGAGCAGTACTTC.

This clone has a handful of counts. The chain joins TRBV13 to TRBJ2-1; D is unclear. CDR1 and CDR2 (germline): PRHDT, FYEKMQ (reference sequence). This CDR3 has 11 amino acids. V was clipped by 3 bases and J by 8 bases, with 5 bases between them. CDR3 bases: TGTGCCAGCAGCTTCCGGGATGAGCAGTTCTTC. Residues: CASSFRDEQFF.

This chain joins TRBV7-3 and TRBJ1-1, with a tentative D call TRBD1 (6 bases). In germline, CDR1 is SGHTA, CDR2 FQGTGA. The length of the CDR3 is 13 residues. Trimming took off 5 bases at V and 1 base at J, with 8 bases between the two ends. The CDR3 is CASSLQGNTEAFF. In DNA, the CDR3 is TGTGCCAGCAGCCTACAGGGGAACACTGAAGCTTTCTTT.

V is TRBV14 and J is TRBJ2-7; TRBD1 agrees at 8 bases. The CDR3 runs to 14 residues. Germline V lookup: CDR1 SGHDN, CDR2 FVKESK. V was clipped by 5 bases and J by 1 base; unmatched bases: 4. The CDR3 loop reads CASSWGTGSYEQYF. The CDR3 coding sequence is TGTGCCAGCAGCTGGGGGACAGGATCCTACGAGCAGTACTTC.

V gene TRBV6-5 combines with J gene TRBJ2-3; D not certain. The ends were cut back, 0 bases at V and 4 bases at J, with 11 bases in the middle. Germline V lookup: CDR1 MNHEY, CDR2 SVGAGI. CDR3 length equals 15 residues. The CDR3 here is CASSYSSVAPDTQYF. In DNA, the CDR3 is TGTGCCAGCAGTTACTCGAGTGTAGCCCCAGATACGCAGTATTTT.

This chain joins TRBV2 and TRBJ1-1; D is uncertain. Trimming shortened V by 5 bases and J by 5 bases, and 9 bases separated the two germline ends. This CDR3 has 12 residues. Germline assignment: CDR1 SNHLY and CDR2 FYNNEI. The CDR3 DNA follows: TGTGCCAGCAGTTTACGCGGGACTGAAGCTTTCTTT. It translates to CASSLRGTEAFF. The entire variable domain, with the rest obtained from reference TRBV2 and TRBJ1-1, is as follows: EPEVTQTPSHQVTQMGQEVILRCVPISNHLYFYWYRQILGQKVEFLVSFYNNEISEKSEIFDDQFSVERPDGSNFTLKIRSTKLEDSAMYFCASSLRGTEAFFGQGTRLTVV.